Here is one T cell receptor beta chain with its context. CDR3 length: 15 amino acids. V was cut by 5 bases and J by 2 bases, with 16 bases left in between. The V gene's germline CDR1 is SGHTA and CDR2 FQGNSA. This sample is part of a study of shared clonotypes between healthy human individuals. Assay: immunoSEQ multiplex PCR; the TCRdb copy retains only in-frame clones and omits some. The data hold roughly 1,600,000 clones, with about 98.5% observed a single time. The receptor's source is a man younger than 45 in good health. The genes are TRBV7-2 and TRBJ2-7; D is perhaps TRBD2 (7 bases). Sample: naive CD4+ T cells sorted from blood. The sample's subset: CD45RA+ positively selected. CDR3 sequence reads: CASSRGASATYEQYF. DNA of the CDR3: TGTGCCAGCAGCCGGGGGGCTAGCGCAACCTACGAGCAGTACTTC.